The 14 T cell receptor beta chains below were found in one sample sequenced in a study of T cells expressing NK-cell markers. Reprocessing the 5' RACE reads, TCRdb reports a single entry for every CDR3 protein and omits DNA. This table lists 500,000 to 700,000 distinct CDR3 sequences. The sample consisted of blood T cells: a sorted CD56 or NKG2C T cell subset, CD4+ or CD8+ T cells, or bulk PBMC T cells (not recorded which). The receptors stem from a man younger than 35 in good health.

This chain links TRBV20-1 with TRBJ2-7; TCRdb's D call, TRBD2, is unchecked because there is no DNA. Per germline, CDR1 DFQATT and CDR2 SNEGSKA (reference sequence). The CDR3 consists of 15 residues. The CDR3 sequence is CSARGRTFPSYEQYF.

J is TRBJ1-3 and V is TRBV19. The V gene's germline CDR1 is LNHDA and CDR2 SQIVND (reference sequence). The CDR3 has 16 amino acids. CDR3 loop: CASSIVATPSGNTIYF.

The chain has TRBV9 and TRBJ2-3. This CDR3 comprises 14 residues. CDR1 is SGDLS and CDR2 is YYNGEE in the germline V gene. The CDR3 is CASSVANSADTQYF.

J is TRBJ2-2 and V is TRBV7-2. The germline CDR1 and CDR2 sequences are SGHTA and FQGNSA. The CDR3 sequence is 11 residues long. The CDR3 is CASQLTGELFF.

CDR3 region: CASSPTQRQGRFF. The chain combines TRBV12-3 or TRBV12-4 with TRBJ2-1; TCRdb names TRBD1, which stays unverified in the absence of DNA. The length of the CDR3 is 13 residues.

The gene calls are TRBV12-3 or TRBV12-4 and TRBJ2-2; TCRdb designates TRBD1, a call that cannot be tested without DNA. This CDR3 is 15 amino acids long. This CDR3 is CASTRRGVDTGELFF.

The CDR3 reads CAIKGGPNYNEQFF. The V call is TRBV10-3, the J call TRBJ2-1; as DNA is missing, the TRBD2 call by TCRdb cannot be tested. The CDR3 extends over 14 amino acids. The germline V gene has CDR1 ENHRY and CDR2 SYGVKD.

This rearrangement joins TRBV27 to TRBJ2-7; lacking DNA, the TRBD1 call made by TCRdb goes unchecked. The CDR3 contains 17 residues. The germline gives CDR1 MNHEY, CDR2 SMNVEV (reference sequence). The CDR3 here is CASSLSARDRYTYEQYF.

V gene TRBV5-6 combines with J gene TRBJ1-5. Germline values: CDR1 SGHDT, CDR2 YYEEEE. The length of the CDR3 is 16 residues. The CDR3: CASSQVPGPPVQPQHF.

J is TRBJ2-1 and V is TRBV7-9; TCRdb outputs TRBD2, but without DNA this stays unchecked. This CDR3 has 14 amino acids. Germline CDR1 reads SEHNR; CDR2 reads FQNEAQ (reference sequence). The CDR3 spells CASSNTDGSDEQFF.

V is TRBV30 and J is TRBJ2-1; the TRBD1 assignment by TCRdb is unverifiable without DNA. Germline CDR1 GTSNPN, CDR2 SVGIG (reference sequence). The CDR3 is 13 amino acids. This CDR3 is CAWLRRTYNEQFF.

V gene TRBV28 combines with J gene TRBJ2-5; TCRdb selects TRBD2, and the lack of DNA leaves this call unchecked. The CDR3 is made up of 14 amino acids. CDR1 MDHEN and CDR2 SYDVKM come from the germline V gene. The CDR3 sequence: CAGGAGPPSETQYF.

CDR3 in amino acids: CASNHNLQGTNIQYF. The rearrangement joins TRBV5-1 to TRBJ2-4; TCRdb's assignment of TRBD1 cannot be checked, as there is no DNA. This CDR3 contains 15 residues. CDR1 is SGHRS and CDR2 is YFSETQ in the germline V gene.

V usage is TRBV27 and J usage is TRBJ1-5; TCRdb names TRBD1, which stays unverified in the absence of DNA. CDR1 and CDR2 (germline): MNHEY, SMNVEV (reference sequence). CDR3 length: 16 amino acids. The CDR3 region is CASSRDRRYSNQPQHF.